This T cell receptor beta chain was identified during a study of cytomegalovirus exposure and HLA in healthy donors. Study in general: Early on, a data release was issued that held 85 million to 95 million unique TCRs from HLA-typed donors. Study-wide findings and caveats: A later analysis by the authors found several of the most significant clusters apparently linked to common viral pathogens. Productive status was seen about 87% or about 30% of the time for most TCR beta V segments in an earlier analysis.

With 60 Vbeta and 13 Jbeta primers, the PCR was carried out. TCRdb keeps only in-frame clones here, not all; method: immunoSEQ multiplex PCR. In the table there are more than 200,000 clones, under 90% of which are singletons. About this clone itself: Its antigen is still unknown.

Trimming pared 10 bases from V and 2 bases from J, leaving 5 bases between. This CDR3 region has 11 residues. Germline V CDR1 and CDR2: SEHNR, FQNEAQ (reference sequence). Though nominally healthy at sampling, donors likely had unrecorded immune exposures. Sequencing used PBMCs. This receptor was obtained from a human donor in good health. The J gene is TRBJ2-2, the V gene TRBV7-9; unclear D gene. CDR3 bases: TGTGCCATATATAACACCGGGGAGCTGTTTTTT. Its translation: CAIYNTGELFF.